This T cell receptor (beta chain) appears in the sequencing data of a study of CD8+CD57+ T cells in acquired aplastic anemia. Genomic DNA templated the TCR beta VDJ and CDR3 profiling. Each CDR3 protein is one row after TCRdb ran MiXCR on the reads. Of about 140,000 distinct CDR3 sequences in the sample, 41% were seen once. The sequenced sample was sorted CD4+, CD8+, or CD8+CD57+ T cells (not recorded which) from PBMCs. The source of this sequence is a human donor in good health, serving as a control.

Written as DNA, the CDR3 is TGTGCCATCAGTGAAGCCTGGGAGGGCGAGGGCACAGATACGCAGTATTTT. It translates to CAISEAWEGEGTDTQYF. The chain carries TRBV10-3 and TRBJ2-3; 7 bases are a match to TRBD2. The CDR3 runs 17 residues. CDR1 and CDR2 (germline): ENHRY, SYGVKD. The junction had 10 bases not matched to a gene; V was cut back by 3 bases and J by 1 base.